This T cell receptor (beta chain) was identified during a study of naive and memory T cell subsets. Study observations and caveats: Both skin biopsy types reportedly yielded TCRs, tuberculin sites far more.

Points on this clonotype: Its antigen is still unknown.

Specified treatment: skin biopsy from PPD injection site in Mantoux-positive individual. An oligonucleotide containing a UMI was ligated to the 3' end of TCR cDNA. Input was about 1 to 1,100 ng of DNase-treated total RNA without cell sorting. The SP2 primer and nested alpha and beta constant region primers amplified ligated cDNA in four rounds. One entry per CDR3 protein results from TCRdb running MiXCR on the UMI-ligation and nested PCR reads. Here the sample spans more than 30,000 distinct CDR3 sequences, about 6.2% being singletons. This CDR3 region has 16 residues. Per germline, CDR1 SGHVS and CDR2 FQNEAQ. Trimming stripped 2 bases from V and 0 bases from J, with 11 bases between.

Specimen: skin, collected from a tuberculin skin test site. The sequence derives from an adult in good health. V and J are TRBV7-8 and TRBJ1-5; weak D call: TRBD1 (6 bases). The CDR3, as DNA: TGTGCCAGCAGCTTAAGGGCAGGGGATAGCAATCAGCCCCAGCATTTT. Residues: CASSLRAGDSNQPQHF.